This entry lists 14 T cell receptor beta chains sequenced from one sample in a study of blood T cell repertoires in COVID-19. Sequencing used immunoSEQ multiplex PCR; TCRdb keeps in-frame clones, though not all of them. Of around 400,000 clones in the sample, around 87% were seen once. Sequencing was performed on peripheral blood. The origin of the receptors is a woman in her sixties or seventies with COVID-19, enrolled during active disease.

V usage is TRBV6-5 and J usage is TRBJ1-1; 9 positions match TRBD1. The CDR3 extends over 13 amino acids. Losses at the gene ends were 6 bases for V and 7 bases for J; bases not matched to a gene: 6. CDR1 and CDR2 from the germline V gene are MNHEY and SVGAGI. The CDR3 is CASRRGQGIEAFF. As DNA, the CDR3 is TGTGCCAGCAGGCGCGGACAGGGGATTGAAGCTTTCTTT.

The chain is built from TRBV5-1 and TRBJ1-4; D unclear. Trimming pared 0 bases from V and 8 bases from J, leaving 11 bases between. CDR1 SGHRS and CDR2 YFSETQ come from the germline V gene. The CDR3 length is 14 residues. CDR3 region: CASSLAGFGEKLFF. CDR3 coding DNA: TGCGCCAGCAGCTTGGCTGGGTTCGGGGAAAAACTGTTTTTT.

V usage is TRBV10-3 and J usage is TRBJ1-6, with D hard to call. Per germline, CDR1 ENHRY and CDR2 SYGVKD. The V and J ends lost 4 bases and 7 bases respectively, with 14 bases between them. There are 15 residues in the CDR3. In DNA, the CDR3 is TGTGCCATCAGTGCCTCCCTAGATGGGAATTCACCCCTCCACTTT. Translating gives CAISASLDGNSPLHF.

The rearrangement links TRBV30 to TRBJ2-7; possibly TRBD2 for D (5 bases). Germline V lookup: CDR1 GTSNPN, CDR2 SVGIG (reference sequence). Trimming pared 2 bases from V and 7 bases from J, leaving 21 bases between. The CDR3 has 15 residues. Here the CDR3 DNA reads TGTGCCTGGAGTAGAAATAGCGCGCTCCGTGGGGAGCAGTACTTC. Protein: CAWSRNSALRGEQYF.

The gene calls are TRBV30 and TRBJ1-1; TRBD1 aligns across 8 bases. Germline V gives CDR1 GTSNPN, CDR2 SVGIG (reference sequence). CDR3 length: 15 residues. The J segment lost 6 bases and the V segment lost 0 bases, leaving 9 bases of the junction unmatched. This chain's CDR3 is CAWSVPWTGRAEAFF. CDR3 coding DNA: TGTGCCTGGAGTGTACCCTGGACAGGGAGGGCTGAAGCTTTCTTT.

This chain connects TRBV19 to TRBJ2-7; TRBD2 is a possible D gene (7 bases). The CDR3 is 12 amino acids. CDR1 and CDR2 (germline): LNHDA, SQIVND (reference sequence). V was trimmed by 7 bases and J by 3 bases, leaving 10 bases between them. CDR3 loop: CASKGGDYEQYF. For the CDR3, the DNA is TGTGCCAGTAAGGGGGGGGACTACGAGCAGTACTTC. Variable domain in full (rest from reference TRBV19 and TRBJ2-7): DGGITQSPKYLFRKEGQNVTLSCEQNLNHDAMYWYRQDPGQGLRLIYYSQIVNDFQKGDIAEGYSVSREKKESFPLTVTSAQKNPTAFYLCASKGGDYEQYFGPGTRLTVT.

CDR3 loop: CASSLGWGFTNYGYTF. CDR3 nucleotides: TGTGCCAGCAGCTTGGGTTGGGGCTTCACTAACTATGGCTACACCTTC. V is TRBV5-8 and J is TRBJ1-2, with TRBD1 as a possible D gene (5 bases). Between the trimmed V and J ends, which lost 0 bases and 0 bases, there was a span of 12 bases. Per the germline V gene, CDR1 is SGHTS and CDR2 is YDEGEE. This CDR3 region has 16 residues.

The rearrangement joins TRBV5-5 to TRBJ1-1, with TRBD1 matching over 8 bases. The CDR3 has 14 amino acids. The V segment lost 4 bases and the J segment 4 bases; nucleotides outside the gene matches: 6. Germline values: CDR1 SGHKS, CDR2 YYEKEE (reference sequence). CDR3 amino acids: CASSVGQEATEAFF. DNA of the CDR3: TGTGCCAGCAGCGTGGGACAGGAAGCCACTGAAGCTTTCTTT. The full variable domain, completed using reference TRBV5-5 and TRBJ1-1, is DAGVTQSPTHLIKTRGQQVTLRCSPISGHKSVSWYQQVLGQGPQFIFQYYEKEERGRGNFPDRFSARQFPNYSSELNVNALLLGDSALYLCASSVGQEATEAFFGQGTRLTVV.

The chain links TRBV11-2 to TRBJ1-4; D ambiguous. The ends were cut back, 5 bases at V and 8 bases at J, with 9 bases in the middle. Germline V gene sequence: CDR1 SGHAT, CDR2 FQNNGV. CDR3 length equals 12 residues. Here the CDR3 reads CASSQAPEKLFF. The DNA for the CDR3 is TGTGCCAGCAGCCAAGCCCCAGAAAAACTGTTTTTT.

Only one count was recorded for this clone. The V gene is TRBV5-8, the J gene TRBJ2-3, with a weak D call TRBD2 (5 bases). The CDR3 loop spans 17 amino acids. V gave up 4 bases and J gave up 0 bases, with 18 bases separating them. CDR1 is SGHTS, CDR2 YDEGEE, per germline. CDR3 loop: CASSVRLSASSTDTQYF. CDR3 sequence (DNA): TGTGCCAGCAGCGTACGACTATCGGCTTCTAGCACAGATACGCAGTATTTT.

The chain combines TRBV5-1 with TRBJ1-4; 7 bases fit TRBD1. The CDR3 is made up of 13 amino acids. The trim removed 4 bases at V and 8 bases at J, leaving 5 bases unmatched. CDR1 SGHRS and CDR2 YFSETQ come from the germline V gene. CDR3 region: CASSQGGVEKLFF. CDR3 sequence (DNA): TGCGCCAGCAGCCAGGGGGGAGTAGAAAAACTGTTTTTT.

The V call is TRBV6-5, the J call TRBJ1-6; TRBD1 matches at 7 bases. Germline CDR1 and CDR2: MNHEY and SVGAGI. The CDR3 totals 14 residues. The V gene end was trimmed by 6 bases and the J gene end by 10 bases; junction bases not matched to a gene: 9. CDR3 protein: CASSRQGTESPLHF. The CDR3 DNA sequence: TGTGCCAGCAGCCGACAGGGTACGGAATCACCCCTCCACTTT.

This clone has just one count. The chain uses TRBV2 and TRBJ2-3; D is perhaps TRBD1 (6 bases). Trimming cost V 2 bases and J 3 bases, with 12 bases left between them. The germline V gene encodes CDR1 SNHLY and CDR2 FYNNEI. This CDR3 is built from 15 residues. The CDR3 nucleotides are TGTGCCAGCAGTGAACAGGGGATTGGGACAGATACGCAGTATTTT. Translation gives CASSEQGIGTDTQYF.

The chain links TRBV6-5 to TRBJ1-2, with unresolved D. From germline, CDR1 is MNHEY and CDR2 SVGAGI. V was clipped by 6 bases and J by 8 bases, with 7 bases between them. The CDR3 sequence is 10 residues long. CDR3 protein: CASRYIGYTF. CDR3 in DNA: TGTGCCAGCAGATATATCGGCTACACCTTC.